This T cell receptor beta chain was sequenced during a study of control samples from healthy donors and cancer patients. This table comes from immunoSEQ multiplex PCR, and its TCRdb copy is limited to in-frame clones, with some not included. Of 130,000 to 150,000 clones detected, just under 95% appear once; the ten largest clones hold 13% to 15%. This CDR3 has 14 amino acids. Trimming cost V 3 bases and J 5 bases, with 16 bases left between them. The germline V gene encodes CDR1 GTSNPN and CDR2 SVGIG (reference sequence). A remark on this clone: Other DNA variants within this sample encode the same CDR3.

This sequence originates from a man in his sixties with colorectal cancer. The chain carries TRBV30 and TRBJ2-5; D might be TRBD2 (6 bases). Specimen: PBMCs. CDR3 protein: CAWSLLGGRETQYF. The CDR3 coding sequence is TGTGCCTGGAGCCTACTCGGGGGTCGGGAGACCCAGTACTTC.